This T cell receptor beta chain originates from a study of T cell responses to AZD1222 COVID-19 vaccine. The CDR3 extends over 12 amino acids. The germline gives CDR1 LNHDA, CDR2 SQIVND (reference sequence). The V and J ends lost 5 bases and 4 bases respectively, with 8 bases between them. Libraries were prepared by immunoSEQ multiplex PCR; TCRdb keeps only in-frame clonotypes and omits some of them. The sample lists over 100,000 clones, around 91% occurring once. The chain links TRBV19 to TRBJ1-2; unclear D gene. The source was peripheral blood, collected on day 0 of AZD1222 vaccination. This TCR derives from an adult in good health. CDR3 loop: CASSYSTYGYTF. The DNA of the CDR3 is TGTGCCAGTAGTTACAGCACCTATGGCTACACCTTC.